The entry below gives a single TCR beta chain sequence along with its context. This entry is derived from a study of CD8 T cells in Susac syndrome. Whole-study context: Within the sequenced Susac syndrome patient group, six exhibited active disease and eight were in remission.

The CDR3 covers 14 residues. CDR1 is SGHRS, CDR2 YFSETQ, per germline. Trimming shortened V by 4 bases and J by 2 bases, and 10 bases separated the two germline ends. An amount of RNA that ranged from about 0.45 to 1 ug was reverse transcribed with random hexamers. MiXCR, run by TCRdb on the immunoSEQ multiplex PCR reads, gives a single entry per CDR3 protein. The sample holds some 99,000 distinct CDR3 sequences; 85% to 95% are singletons and the top ten take around 0.33%. Material for sequencing was CD4+ T cells from PBMCs. This TCR derives from a human donor with Susac syndrome. The chain recombines TRBV5-1 with TRBJ1-5; the D is unclear. The CDR3: CASSPGSGNQPQHF. The CDR3 DNA is TGCGCCAGCAGCCCAGGTTCGGGCAATCAGCCCCAGCATTTT. Variable domain in full (rest from reference TRBV5-1 and TRBJ1-5): KAGVTQTPRYLIKTRGQQVTLSCSPISGHRSVSWYQQTPGQGLQFLFEYFSETQRNKGNFPGRFSGRQFSNSRSEMNVSTLELGDSALYLCASSPGSGNQPQHFGDGTRLSIL.